This TCR beta chain was captured in a study of blood T cell repertoires in COVID-19. Study at large: The study drew acute and convalescent COVID-19 samples from the United States, Italy and Spain. Nucleic acid was either cDNA or gDNA, and it came from T cells, B-cell-depleted T cells, or PBMCs.

Germline V gene data show CDR1 as SGHTA and CDR2 as FQGNSA. The J segment lost 3 bases and the V segment lost 5 bases, leaving 11 bases of the junction unmatched. This CDR3 spans 17 amino acids. The count of this clone is one. Authors' methods: It was from reference gene primer amplification that nucleated cell counts were estimated. The protocol was immunoSEQ multiplex PCR, while the TCRdb copy is restricted to in-frame clones and leaves out a portion. That table furnishes V, J and clone size, whereas the DNA furnished D and trimming. The data show roughly 200,000 clones, approximately 91% seen once.

The material sequenced was peripheral blood. The gene calls are TRBV7-2 and TRBJ1-5; 9 bases are a match to TRBD1. The sequence came from a man aged 18 to 29 with active or convalescent COVID-19. In nucleotides, the CDR3 is TGTGCCAGCAGCGCGTTCGCACAGGGGGCTTCCAATCAGCCCCAGCATTTT. This sequence encodes CASSAFAQGASNQPQHF.